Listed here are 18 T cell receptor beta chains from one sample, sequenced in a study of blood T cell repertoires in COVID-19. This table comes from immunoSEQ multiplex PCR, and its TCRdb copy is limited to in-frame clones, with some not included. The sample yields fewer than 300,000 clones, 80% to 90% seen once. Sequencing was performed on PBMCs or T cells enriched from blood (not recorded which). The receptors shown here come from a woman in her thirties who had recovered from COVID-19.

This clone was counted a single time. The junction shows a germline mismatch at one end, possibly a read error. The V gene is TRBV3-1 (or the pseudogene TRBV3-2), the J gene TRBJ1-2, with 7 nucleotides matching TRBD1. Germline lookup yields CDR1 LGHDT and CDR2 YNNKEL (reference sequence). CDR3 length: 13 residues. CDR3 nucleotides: TGTGCCAGCAGCCAAGTGACACTTATAGGACAGGCCTTC. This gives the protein CASSQVTLIGQAF.

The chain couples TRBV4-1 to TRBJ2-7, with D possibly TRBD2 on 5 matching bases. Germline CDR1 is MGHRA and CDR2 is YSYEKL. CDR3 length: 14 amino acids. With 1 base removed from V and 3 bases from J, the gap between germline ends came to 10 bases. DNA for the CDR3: TGCGCCAGCAGCCAAGGAGGGCCAGGCTACGAGCAGTACTTC. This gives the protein CASSQGGPGYEQYF.

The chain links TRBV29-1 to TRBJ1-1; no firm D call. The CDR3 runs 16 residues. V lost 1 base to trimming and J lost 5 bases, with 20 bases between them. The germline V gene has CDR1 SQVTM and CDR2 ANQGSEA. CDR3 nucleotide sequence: TGCAGCGTTGAAGTTATGGGTTCTAGCGATGGGACTGAAGCTTTCTTT. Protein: CSVEVMGSSDGTEAFF.

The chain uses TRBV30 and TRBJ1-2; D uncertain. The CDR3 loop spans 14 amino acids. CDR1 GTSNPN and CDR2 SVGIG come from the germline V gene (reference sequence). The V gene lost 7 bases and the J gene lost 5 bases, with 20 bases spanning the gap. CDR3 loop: CALQTKDRGYGYTF. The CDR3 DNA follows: TGTGCCTTACAGACCAAAGACCGAGGGTATGGCTACACCTTC.

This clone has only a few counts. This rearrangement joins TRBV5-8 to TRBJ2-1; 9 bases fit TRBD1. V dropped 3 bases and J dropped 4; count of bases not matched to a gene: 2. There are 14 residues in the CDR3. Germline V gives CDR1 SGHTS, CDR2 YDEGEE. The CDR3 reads CASSSGTGYNEQFF. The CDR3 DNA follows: TGTGCCAGCAGCTCCGGGACAGGGTACAATGAGCAGTTCTTC.

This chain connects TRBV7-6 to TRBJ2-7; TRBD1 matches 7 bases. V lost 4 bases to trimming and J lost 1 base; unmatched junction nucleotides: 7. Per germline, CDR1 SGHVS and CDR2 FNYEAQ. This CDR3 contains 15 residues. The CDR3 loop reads CASSSAATGSYEQYF. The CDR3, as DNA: TGTGCCAGCAGCTCAGCCGCGACAGGGTCCTACGAGCAGTACTTC.

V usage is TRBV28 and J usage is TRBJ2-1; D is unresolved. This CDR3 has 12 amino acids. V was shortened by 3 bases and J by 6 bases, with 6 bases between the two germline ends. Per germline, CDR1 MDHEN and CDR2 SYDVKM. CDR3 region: CASSLVGNEQFF. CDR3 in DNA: TGTGCCAGCAGTTTGGTCGGCAATGAGCAGTTCTTC. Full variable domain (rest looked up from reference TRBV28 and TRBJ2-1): DVKVTQSSRYLVKRTGEKVFLECVQDMDHENMFWYRQDPGLGLRLIYFSYDVKMKEKGDIPEGYSVSREKKERFSLILESASTNQTSMYLCASSLVGNEQFFGPGTRLTVL.

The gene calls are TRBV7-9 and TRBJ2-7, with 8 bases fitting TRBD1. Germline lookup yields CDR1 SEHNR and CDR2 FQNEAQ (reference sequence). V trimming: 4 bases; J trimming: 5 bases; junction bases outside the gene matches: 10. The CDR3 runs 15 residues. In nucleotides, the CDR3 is TGTGCCAGCAGCTGGAGGACAGGGTTATTCAACGAGCAGTACTTC. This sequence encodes CASSWRTGLFNEQYF.

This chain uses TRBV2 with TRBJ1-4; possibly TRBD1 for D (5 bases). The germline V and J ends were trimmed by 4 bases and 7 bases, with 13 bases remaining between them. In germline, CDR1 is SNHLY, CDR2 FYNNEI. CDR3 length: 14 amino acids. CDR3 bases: TGTGCCAGCAGTGGCAGGGATGATGGTGAAAAACTGTTTTTT. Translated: CASSGRDDGEKLFF.

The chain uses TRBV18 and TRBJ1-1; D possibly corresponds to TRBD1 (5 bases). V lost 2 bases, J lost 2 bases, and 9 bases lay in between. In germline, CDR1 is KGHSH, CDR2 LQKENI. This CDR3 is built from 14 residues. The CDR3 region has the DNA TGTGCCAGCTCACCAGGGAGGGGAAACACTGAAGCTTTCTTT. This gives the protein CASSPGRGNTEAFF.

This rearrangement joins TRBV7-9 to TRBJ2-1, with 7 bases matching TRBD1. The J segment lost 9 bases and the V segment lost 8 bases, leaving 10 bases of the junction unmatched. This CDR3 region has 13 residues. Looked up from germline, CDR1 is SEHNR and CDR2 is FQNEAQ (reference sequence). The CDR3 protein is CASHQDRDTEQFF. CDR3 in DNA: TGTGCCAGCCATCAAGACAGGGACACTGAGCAGTTCTTC.

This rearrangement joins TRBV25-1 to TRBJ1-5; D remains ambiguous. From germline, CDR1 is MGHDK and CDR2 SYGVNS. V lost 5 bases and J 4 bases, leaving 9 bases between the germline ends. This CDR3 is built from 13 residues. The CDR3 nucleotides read TGTGCCAGCAGTTACGGGTATAATCAGCCCCAGCATTTT. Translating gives CASSYGYNQPQHF.

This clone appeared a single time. This CDR3 is CASSLRVSGELFF. Here the CDR3 DNA reads TGTGCCAGCAGCCTCAGGGTTTCCGGGGAGCTGTTTTTT. The rearrangement uses TRBV5-4 and TRBJ2-2; possible D gene TRBD1, 5 bases. The V gene's germline CDR1 is SGHNT and CDR2 YYREEE (reference sequence). V lost 4 bases, J lost 6 bases, and 10 bases lay in between. The CDR3 loop spans 13 amino acids.

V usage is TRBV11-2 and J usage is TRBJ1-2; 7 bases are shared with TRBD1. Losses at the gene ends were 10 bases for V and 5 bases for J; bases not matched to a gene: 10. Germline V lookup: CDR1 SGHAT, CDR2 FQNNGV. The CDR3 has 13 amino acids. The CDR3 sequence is CATLRGTEYGYTF. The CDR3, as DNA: TGTGCCACATTAAGGGGGACAGAGTATGGCTACACCTTC.

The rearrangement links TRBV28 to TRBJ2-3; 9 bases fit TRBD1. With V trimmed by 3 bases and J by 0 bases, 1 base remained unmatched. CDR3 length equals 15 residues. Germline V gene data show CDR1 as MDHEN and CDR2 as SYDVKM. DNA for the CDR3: TGTGCCAGCAGTTTGGGACAGGGAAGCACAGATACGCAGTATTTT. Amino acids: CASSLGQGSTDTQYF.

The DNA of the CDR3 is TGTGCCAGCAGAGGGGATCGCTACTTTGAAGCTTTCTTT. Its translation: CASRGDRYFEAFF. This chain links TRBV12-3 or TRBV12-4 with TRBJ1-1, with D tentatively TRBD1 (5 bases). V lost 6 bases, J lost 7 bases, and 15 bases lay in between. The CDR3 consists of 13 residues.

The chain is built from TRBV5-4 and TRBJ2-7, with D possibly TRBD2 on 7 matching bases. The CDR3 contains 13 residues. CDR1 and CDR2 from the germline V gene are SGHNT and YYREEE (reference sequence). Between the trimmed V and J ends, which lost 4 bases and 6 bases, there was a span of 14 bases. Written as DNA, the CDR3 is TGTGCCAGCAGCCCCTTCGGGGGGCCCGAGCAGTACTTC. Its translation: CASSPFGGPEQYF.

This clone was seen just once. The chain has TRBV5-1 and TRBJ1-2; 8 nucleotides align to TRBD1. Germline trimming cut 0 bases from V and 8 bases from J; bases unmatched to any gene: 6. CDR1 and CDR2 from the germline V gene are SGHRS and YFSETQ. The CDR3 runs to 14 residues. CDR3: CASSLAGDRGGYTF. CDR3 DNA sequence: TGCGCCAGCAGCTTGGCAGGTGACAGGGGAGGCTACACCTTC.